The source of this TCR beta chain is a study of blood T cell repertoires in COVID-19 (dated by TCRdb to about 2020). With regard to the full study: Samples from collaborators originated in the United States, Italy and Spain and spanned both the acute and convalescent phases of COVID-19. The prospective study material was composed of cDNA or gDNA derived from T cells, B-cell-depleted T cells, or PBMCs. The dataset comprised deeply sampled blood TCRbeta repertoires from subjects exposed to, actively infected with, or recovered from COVID-19. The repertoires were released in a freely available public database intended as a resource for research on the immune response to SARS-CoV-2. Samples came from the ongoing ImmuneRACE study (first 160 participants) plus 1,254 subjects from 6 global collaborators. Sample metadata almost always included a de-identified subject ID, COVID-19 status, age in years and sex. Where available, HLA class I and class II types were taken from metadata supplied by the sample provider and were not determined by assay-based typing. Paper-wide results and their limitations: The amount of clinical and demographic metadata varied by source and participant and was provided uncurated.

The CDR3 covers 16 residues, taking in both the cysteine and the phenylalanine. Of the read, only the CDR3 DNA is kept; its 48 bases are in frame from base 1. The V end loses 5 bases and the J end loses 0 bases, and a stretch of 17 bases separates them. CDR1 SGHVS and CDR2 FQNEAQ were looked up in the germline V gene. TCRbeta CDR3 regions were amplified from genomic DNA by means of the immunoSEQ Assay, a bias-controlled multiplex PCR. The published analysis was carried out like this. The number of nucleated cells in each sample was estimated from the amplification of reference gene primers within the assay. To quantify the absolute abundance of each unique TCRbeta CDR3 rearrangement, sequence reads were collapsed and filtered. For each sample, productive Simpson clonality was calculated by taking the square root of Simpson's diversity index across productive rearrangements. Here the immuneACCESS table is served through TCRdb, limited to in-frame sequences with V and J called. Missing clones are a known gap in these copies; in checked studies unresolved V genes cover under half, and the rest lacks a known reason. From that table come the V and J calls and clone size; the DNA was used to work out D and trimming. Recorded for this sample are around 200,000 clones; roughly 84% of them occurred a single time. Around 10% of the sample lies in the top ten.

To note about this clone: Its cognate antigen has yet to be identified. No base qualities exist here, and no much larger clone lies one base off it.

Each collaborating institution followed its own protocols to collect whole blood in K2EDTA tubes. Collaborator samples were shipped for TCRbeta analysis as frozen whole blood, isolated PBMCs, or DNA extracted from either sample type. The chain is encoded by TRBV7-8 joined to TRBJ2-7; TRBD2 might be the D gene, on 5 matching bases. The source of this sequence is a woman of 80 years or more with acute or convalescent COVID-19. Sequencing was performed on peripheral blood. The bases are TGTGCCAGCAGCCCAGAAGGCGGGCCGAGCTCCTACGAGCAGTACTTC. This encodes CASSPEGGPSSYEQYF.